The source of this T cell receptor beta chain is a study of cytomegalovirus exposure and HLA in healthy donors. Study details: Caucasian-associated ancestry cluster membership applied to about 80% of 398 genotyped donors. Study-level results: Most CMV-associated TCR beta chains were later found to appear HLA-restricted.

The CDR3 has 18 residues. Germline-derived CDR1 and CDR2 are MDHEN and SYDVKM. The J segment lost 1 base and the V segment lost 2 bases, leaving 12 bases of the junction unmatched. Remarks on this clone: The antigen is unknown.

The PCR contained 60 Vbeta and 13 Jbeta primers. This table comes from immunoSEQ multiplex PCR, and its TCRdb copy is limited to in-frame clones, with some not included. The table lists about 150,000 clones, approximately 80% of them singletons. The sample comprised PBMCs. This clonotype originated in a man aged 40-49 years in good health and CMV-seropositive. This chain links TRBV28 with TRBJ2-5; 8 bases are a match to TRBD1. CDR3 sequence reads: CASSLLSQGAPSQETQYF. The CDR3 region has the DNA TGTGCCAGCAGTTTACTTTCCCAGGGGGCGCCCTCCCAAGAGACCCAGTACTTC. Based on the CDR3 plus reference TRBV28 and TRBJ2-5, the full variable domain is DVKVTQSSRYLVKRTGEKVFLECVQDMDHENMFWYRQDPGLGLRLIYFSYDVKMKEKGDIPEGYSVSREKKERFSLILESASTNQTSMYLCASSLLSQGAPSQETQYFGPGTRLLVL.